This T cell receptor beta chain was sequenced for a study of beta chain features in type 1 diabetes. The V and J ends lost 2 bases and 8 bases respectively, with 9 bases between them. Germline assignment: CDR1 MNHEY and CDR2 SVGAGI. The CDR3 extends over 12 amino acids. Sequenced material consisted of expressed TCRB transcripts (all of the isolated RNA was reverse transcribed). The method was immunoSEQ multiplex PCR; TCRdb's version includes in-frame clones alone and lacks a portion of them. The table records 130,000 to 150,000 clones, under 11% of them present only once. The material sequenced was naive CD4+ T cells from blood. This receptor was obtained from a man aged 18 to 29 in good health. This chain uses TRBV6-5 with TRBJ1-1; D not resolved. CDR3 region: CASSYVWEEAFF. CDR3 coding DNA: TGTGCCAGCAGTTACGTTTGGGAGGAAGCTTTCTTT.